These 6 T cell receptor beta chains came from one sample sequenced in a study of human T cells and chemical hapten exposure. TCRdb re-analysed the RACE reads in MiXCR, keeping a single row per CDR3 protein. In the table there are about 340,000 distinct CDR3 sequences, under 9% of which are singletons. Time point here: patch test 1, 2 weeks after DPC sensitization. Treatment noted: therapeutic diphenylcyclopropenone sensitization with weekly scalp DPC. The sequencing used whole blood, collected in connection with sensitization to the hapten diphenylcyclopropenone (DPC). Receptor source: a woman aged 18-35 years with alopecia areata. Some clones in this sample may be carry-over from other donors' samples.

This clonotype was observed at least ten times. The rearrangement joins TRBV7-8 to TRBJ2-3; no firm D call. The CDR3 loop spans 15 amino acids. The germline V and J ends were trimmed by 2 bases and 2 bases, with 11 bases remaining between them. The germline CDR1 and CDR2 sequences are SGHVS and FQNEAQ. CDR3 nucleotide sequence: TGTGCCAGCAGCTTAAGGCGGTCTTCCACAGATACGCAGTATTTT. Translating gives CASSLRRSSTDTQYF. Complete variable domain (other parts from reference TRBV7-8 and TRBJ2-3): GAGVSQSPRYKVAKRGQDVALRCDPISGHVSLFWYQQALGQGPEFLTYFQNEAQLDKSGLPSDRFFAERPEGSVSTLKIQRTQQEDSAVYLCASSLRRSSTDTQYFGPGTRLTVL.

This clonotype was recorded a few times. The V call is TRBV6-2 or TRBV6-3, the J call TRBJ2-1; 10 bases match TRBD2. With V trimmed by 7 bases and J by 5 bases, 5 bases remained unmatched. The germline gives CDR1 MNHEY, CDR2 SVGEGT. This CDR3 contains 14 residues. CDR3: CASTRSGGDNEQFF. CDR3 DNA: TGTGCCAGCACGCGCAGCGGGGGGGACAATGAGCAGTTCTTC.

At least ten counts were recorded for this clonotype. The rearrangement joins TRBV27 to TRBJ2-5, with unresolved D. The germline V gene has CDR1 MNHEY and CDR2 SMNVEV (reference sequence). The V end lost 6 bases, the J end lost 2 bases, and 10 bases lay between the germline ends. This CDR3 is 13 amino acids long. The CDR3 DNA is TGTGCCAGCAGCTTTGGTCTTCAAGAGACCCAGTACTTC. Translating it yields CASSFGLQETQYF.

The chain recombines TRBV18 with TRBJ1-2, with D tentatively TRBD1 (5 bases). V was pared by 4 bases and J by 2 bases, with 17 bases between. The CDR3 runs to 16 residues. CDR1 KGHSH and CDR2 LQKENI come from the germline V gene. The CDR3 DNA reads TGTGCCAGCTCACGAAACGACGGGGAGGGGAACTATGGCTACACCTTC. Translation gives CASSRNDGEGNYGYTF.

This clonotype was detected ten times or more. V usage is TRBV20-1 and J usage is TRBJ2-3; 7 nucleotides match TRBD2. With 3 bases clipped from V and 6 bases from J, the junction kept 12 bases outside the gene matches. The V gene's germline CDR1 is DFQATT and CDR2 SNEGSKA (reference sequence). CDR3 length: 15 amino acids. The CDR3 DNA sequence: TGCAGTGCTAGTAGGCTAGCGGTACTACGGGATACGCAGTATTTT. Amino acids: CSASRLAVLRDTQYF.

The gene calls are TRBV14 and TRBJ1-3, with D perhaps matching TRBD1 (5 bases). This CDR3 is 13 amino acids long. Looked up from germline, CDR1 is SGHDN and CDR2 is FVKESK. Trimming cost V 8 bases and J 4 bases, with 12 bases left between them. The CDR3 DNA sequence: TGTGCCAGCCAAGGGGCCGGCGGAAACACCATATATTTT. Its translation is CASQGAGGNTIYF.